The 8 T cell receptor beta chains in this list originate from one sample, sequenced in a study of T cell repertoires in cytomegalovirus infection. Antigens for these TCRs are unknown. Each CDR3 protein is one row after TCRdb ran MiXCR on the reads. The sample yields about 920,000 distinct CDR3 sequences, 31% seen once. The sequences come from cultured CD8+ T cells from PBMCs, collected from culture after CMV antigen stimulation. These receptor sequences come from a human donor in good health (CMV status not recorded). Some clones in this sample may be carry-over from other donors' samples.

This chain joins TRBV7-9 and TRBJ1-5, with D possibly being TRBD1 (6 bases). The CDR3 runs to 13 residues. V was cut by 5 bases and J by 9 bases, with 14 bases left in between. Germline-derived CDR1 and CDR2 are SEHNR and FQNEAQ (reference sequence). Written as DNA, the CDR3 is TGTGCCAGCAGCACCGGGGGCCCCCGGCCCCAGCATTTT. It codes for CASSTGGPRPQHF.

This clonotype was picked up a small number of times. J is TRBJ1-2 and V is TRBV6-1, with 7 bases lining up with TRBD1. Germline V gene sequence: CDR1 MNHNS, CDR2 SASEGT. V lost 0 bases to trimming and J lost 2 bases; unmatched junction nucleotides: 6. This CDR3 has 16 amino acids. In DNA form, the CDR3 reads TGTGCCAGCAGTGAAGCGGGGACAGTTCCCAACTATGGCTACACCTTC. Encoded protein: CASSEAGTVPNYGYTF.

The CDR3 sequence is CSVEGVWEEGTEAFF. Written as DNA, the CDR3 is TGCAGCGTTGAAGGCGTGTGGGAAGAGGGCACTGAAGCTTTCTTT. The genes are TRBV29-1 and TRBJ1-1; no firm D call. The CDR3 sequence is 15 residues long. From germline, CDR1 is SQVTM and CDR2 ANQGSEA. Trimming took off 1 base at V and 4 bases at J, with 16 bases between the two ends. Using reference TRBV29-1 and TRBJ1-1 for the parts outside the CDR3, the full variable domain is SAVISQKPSRDICQRGTSLTIQCQVDSQVTMMFWYRQQPGQSLTLIATANQGSEATYESGFVIDKFPISRPNLTFSTLTVSNMSPEDSSIYLCSVEGVWEEGTEAFFGQGTRLTVV.

This clonotype occurred a few times. CDR3 loop: CASSLPGQGFGETQYF. CDR3 in DNA: TGTGCCAGCAGCTTACCGGGACAGGGATTTGGGGAGACCCAGTACTTC. This sequence joins TRBV7-9 and TRBJ2-5, with 9 bases identical to TRBD1. The J segment lost 5 bases and the V segment lost 2 bases, leaving 9 bases of the junction unmatched. The CDR3 length is 16 residues. The germline CDR1 and CDR2 sequences are SEHNR and FQNEAQ (reference sequence).

This chain connects TRBV5-4 to TRBJ1-2; D may be TRBD1 (6 bases). V was clipped by 0 bases and J by 14 bases, with 14 bases between them. Germline values: CDR1 SGHNT, CDR2 YYREEE (reference sequence). The CDR3 sequence is 12 residues long. CDR3 bases: TGTGCCAGCAGCTTGGGTTCCAGGGGCGGGACCTTC. This encodes CASSLGSRGGTF.

The chain has TRBV9 and TRBJ1-1; possibly TRBD1 for D (6 bases). Per germline, CDR1 SGDLS and CDR2 YYNGEE. The CDR3 is made up of 15 amino acids. With 3 bases removed from V and 4 bases from J, the gap between germline ends came to 16 bases. The CDR3 loop reads CASSETGSSGTEAFF. The CDR3 coding sequence is TGTGCCAGCAGCGAAACAGGGAGTTCGGGCACTGAAGCTTTCTTT.

This clonotype was found a few times. CDR3 DNA sequence: TGTGCCAGCAGCTCTAGAGAAGAGGGGTTAGAGTACGTC. Translation: CASSSREEGLEYV. The chain is built from TRBV5-6 and TRBJ2-7; D may match TRBD1 or TRBD2 (5 bases each). The V gene's germline CDR1 is SGHDT and CDR2 YYEEEE. CDR3 size: 13 residues. V dropped 3 bases and J dropped 11 bases, with 18 bases sitting between them.

The rearrangement uses TRBV7-2 and TRBJ1-1; D is unresolved. Trimming removed 2 bases at V and 1 base at J, with 11 bases between. Germline V gene lookup returns CDR1 SGHTA and CDR2 FQGNSA. The length of the CDR3 is 15 residues. The CDR3 nucleotides read TGTACCAGCAGCTTACTTCATCAAGGGAACACTGAAGCTTTCTTT. It specifies CTSSLLHQGNTEAFF.